The 22 T cell receptor beta chains reported below all come from one sample, sequenced in a study of T cells after yellow fever vaccination. Each CDR3 protein is one row after TCRdb ran MiXCR on the 5' RACE reads. The sample gives hundreds of thousands of distinct CDR3 sequences, roughly 13% of which show up once; over 11% is in the top ten. The starting material was PBMCs, obtained on the day of the yellow fever booster vaccination. Source of these receptors: a man aged 25 to 40 who received the YFV17D yellow fever vaccine.

The V and J genes are TRBV19 and TRBJ2-3; D unresolved. The length of the CDR3 is 13 residues. CDR1 and CDR2 (germline): LNHDA, SQIVND (reference sequence). Trimming removed 6 bases at V and 0 bases at J, with 7 bases between. CDR3 sequence: CASRPESTDTQYF. The CDR3, as DNA: TGTGCCAGTAGACCGGAGAGCACAGATACGCAGTATTTT.

This chain joins TRBV7-3 and TRBJ2-1; D is undetermined. This CDR3 region has 16 residues. The V end lost 4 bases, the J end lost 0 bases, and 13 bases lay between the germline ends. CDR1 is SGHTA, CDR2 FQGTGA, per germline. The CDR3 sequence is CASSSQAQSSYNEQFF. In nucleotides, the CDR3 is TGTGCCAGCAGCTCCCAGGCCCAGAGCTCCTACAATGAGCAGTTCTTC.

The table lists this clonotype with a few counts. The chain has TRBV7-2 and TRBJ2-1, with a possible D match to TRBD2 (6 bases). Trimming removed 5 bases at V and 4 bases at J, with 15 bases between. Germline assignment: CDR1 SGHTA and CDR2 FQGNSA. CDR3 length equals 15 residues. This CDR3 reads CASSPERAKYNEQFF. The CDR3 nucleotides are TGTGCCAGCAGCCCCGAGCGGGCCAAATACAATGAGCAGTTCTTC.

This clonotype was counted between two and nine times. The V gene is TRBV5-5, the J gene TRBJ2-3; perhaps TRBD1 as D (6 bases). The CDR3 runs to 16 residues. Germline loops: CDR1 SGHKS, CDR2 YYEKEE (reference sequence). The V end was cut by 6 bases, the J end by 0 bases, with 17 bases between. CDR3 sequence reads: CASTPPDRMSTDTQYF. The CDR3 DNA reads as TGTGCCAGCACCCCCCCTGACAGGATGAGCACAGATACGCAGTATTTT.

The V gene is TRBV3-1, the J gene TRBJ1-2; no clear D gene. The CDR3 length is 15 residues. The V gene's germline CDR1 is LGHDT and CDR2 YNNKEL (reference sequence). Trimming took off 0 bases at V and 1 base at J, with 9 bases between the two ends. CDR3 in DNA: TGTGCCAGCAGCCAAGACAGGTTTGTTAACTATGGCTACACCTTC. It yields the protein CASSQDRFVNYGYTF.

This clonotype was counted at least ten times. J is TRBJ2-7 and V is TRBV6-5, with 7 bases fitting TRBD2. Unmatched junction bases numbered 3, after V lost 1 base and J lost 0 bases. The V gene's germline CDR1 is MNHEY and CDR2 SVGAGI. This CDR3 spans 15 amino acids. Written as DNA, the CDR3 is TGTGCCAGCAGTTACTGGGCTAGCGGCTCCTACGAGCAGTACTTC. It translates to CASSYWASGSYEQYF.

This clonotype was seen a handful of times. The V gene is TRBV18, the J gene TRBJ1-1, with D hard to call. Trimming removed 5 bases from V and 1 base from J, with 8 bases in between. Germline V lookup: CDR1 KGHSH, CDR2 LQKENI. This CDR3 has 13 residues. The CDR3 loop reads CASSAGENTEAFF. CDR3 DNA: TGTGCCAGCTCAGCCGGGGAGAACACTGAAGCTTTCTTT. Supplemented by reference TRBV18 and TRBJ1-1, the full variable domain reads NAGVMQNPRHLVRRRGQEARLRCSPMKGHSHVYWYRQLPEEGLKFMVYLQKENIIDESGMPKERFSAEFPKEGPSILRIQQVVRGDSAAYFCASSAGENTEAFFGQGTRLTVV.

This clonotype was counted only a few times. V and J are TRBV7-6 and TRBJ1-1; unclear D gene. Germline-derived CDR1 and CDR2 are SGHVS and FNYEAQ. V dropped 9 bases and J dropped 4 bases, with 9 bases sitting between them. This CDR3 contains 11 residues. The CDR3 bases are TGTGCCAGTTCTGCAGGCACTGAAGCTTTCTTT. Translated: CASSAGTEAFF. Based on the CDR3 plus reference TRBV7-6 and TRBJ1-1, the full variable domain is GAGVSQSPRYKVTKRGQDVALRCDPISGHVSLYWYRQALGQGPEFLTYFNYEAQQDKSGLPNDRFSAERPEGSISTLTIQRTEQRDSAMYRCASSAGTEAFFGQGTRLTVV.

This rearrangement joins TRBV10-1 to TRBJ2-7, with TRBD1 matching 7 bases. Germline lookup yields CDR1 WNHNN and CDR2 SYGVQD (reference sequence). This CDR3 is 17 amino acids long. The V gene end was trimmed by 8 bases and the J gene end by 3 bases; junction bases not matched to a gene: 19. Written as DNA, the CDR3 is TGCGCCAGCCCGACGGGGCAGGGGGTGCCCTGGAACTACGAGCAGTACTTC. Translation gives CASPTGQGVPWNYEQYF.

The J gene is TRBJ2-5, the V gene TRBV10-1; D is unclear. Per germline, CDR1 WNHNN and CDR2 SYGVQD (reference sequence). The CDR3 is 14 residues long. V was trimmed by 4 bases and J by 3 bases, leaving 12 bases between them. The CDR3 DNA is TGCGCCAGCAGTGCCCCTTCTAGGGAAGAGACCCAGTACTTC. Translated: CASSAPSREETQYF.

The V call is TRBV7-2, the J call TRBJ2-7; TRBD1 might be the D (5 bases). The germline V and J ends were trimmed by 8 bases and 2 bases, with 13 bases remaining between them. The CDR3 is 13 residues long. Germline lookup yields CDR1 SGHTA and CDR2 FQGNSA. The CDR3 DNA is TGTGCCAGCCAACGAAAGGGGACCTACGAGCAGTACTTC. Residues: CASQRKGTYEQYF.

The chain couples TRBV7-9 to TRBJ2-7, with a weak D call TRBD1 (5 bases). This CDR3 has 17 residues. The germline CDR1 and CDR2 sequences are SEHNR and FQNEAQ (reference sequence). Trimming shortened V by 7 bases and J by 1 base, and 23 bases separated the two germline ends. The CDR3 sequence: CASTPNSGHLPSYEQYF. DNA for the CDR3: TGTGCCAGCACCCCAAACTCAGGACACCTACCTTCCTACGAGCAGTACTTC.

This clonotype came up a few times. This chain connects TRBV20-1 to TRBJ2-1; maybe TRBD2 (5 bases). Trimming left V 3 bases short and J 7 bases short, with 16 bases between. The CDR3 is made up of 14 amino acids. Germline CDR1 and CDR2: DFQATT and SNEGSKA (reference sequence). The CDR3 protein is CSASLGTGINEQFF. CDR3 in DNA: TGCAGTGCTAGTCTTGGAACGGGAATAAATGAGCAGTTCTTC.

The chain is built from TRBV19 and TRBJ2-2, with 8 bases aligning to TRBD1. Germline V gene lookup returns CDR1 LNHDA and CDR2 SQIVND (reference sequence). With 5 bases clipped from V and 7 bases from J, the junction kept 9 bases outside the gene matches. The CDR3 covers 15 residues. This chain's CDR3 is CASSLSDRAHGELFF. The CDR3 DNA follows: TGTGCCAGTAGTTTATCGGACAGGGCCCACGGGGAGCTGTTTTTT.

In this sample, this clonotype turned up a few times. The J gene is TRBJ2-2, the V gene TRBV18, with D possibly called TRBD1 or TRBD2 (6 bases each). Germline values: CDR1 KGHSH, CDR2 LQKENI. Trimming removed 3 bases at V and 1 base at J, with 12 bases between. This CDR3 is built from 16 residues. The CDR3 DNA reads TGTGCCAGCTCACCTGTCGGGGGCTGGAACACCGGGGAGCTGTTTTTT. It translates to CASSPVGGWNTGELFF.

This clonotype was observed a few times. J is TRBJ1-4 and V is TRBV10-3; perhaps TRBD1 as D (5 bases). There are 14 residues in the CDR3. With 4 bases removed from V and 6 bases from J, the gap between germline ends came to 12 bases. The V gene's germline CDR1 is ENHRY and CDR2 SYGVKD. As DNA, the CDR3 is TGTGCCATCAGTGTTGGAGGGGTAGATGAAAAACTGTTTTTT. The encoded protein is CAISVGGVDEKLFF.

In this sample, this clonotype turned up a few times. The V and J genes are TRBV12-3 or TRBV12-4 and TRBJ2-7, with 9 bases fitting TRBD2. The CDR3 length is 14 residues. The J segment lost 10 bases and the V segment lost 5 bases, leaving 12 bases of the junction unmatched. CDR3 residues: CASSPPHEREDQYF. Here the CDR3 DNA reads TGTGCCAGCAGTCCACCTCATGAGCGGGAGGATCAGTACTTC.

As to this clonotype: Here the CDR3 omits its conserved ending phenylalanine or tryptophan, so a read error is the likely source. The V and J genes are TRBV20-1 and TRBJ2-2; D is perhaps TRBD1 (6 bases). This CDR3 has 13 residues. The germline gives CDR1 DFQATT, CDR2 SNEGSKA (reference sequence). The V end was cut by 6 bases, the J end by 2 bases, with 10 bases between. Here the CDR3 DNA reads TGCAGTGCCTCCGGGACAAACACCGGGGAGCTGTTTTTA. This encodes CSASGTNTGELFL.

The chain has TRBV20-1 and TRBJ2-5; 7 bases align to TRBD1. The V segment lost 6 bases and the J segment 0 bases; nucleotides outside the gene matches: 4. From germline, CDR1 is DFQATT and CDR2 SNEGSKA (reference sequence). The CDR3 is 13 residues long. CDR3 region: CSAVQGYQETQYF. DNA for the CDR3: TGCAGTGCGGTACAGGGGTACCAAGAGACCCAGTACTTC.

V is TRBV29-1 and J is TRBJ2-7, with D possibly being TRBD2 (7 bases). Germline CDR1 and CDR2: SQVTM and ANQGSEA. The CDR3 contains 12 residues. The V gene lost 7 bases and the J gene lost 6 bases, with 16 bases spanning the gap. For the CDR3, the DNA is TGCAGCGCGGAGGGGGGGTTGAGCGAGCAGTACTTC. Translating it yields CSAEGGLSEQYF.

The chain uses TRBV23-1 and TRBJ2-7; D remains unclear. TRBV23-1 is reported as an ORF; its role is uncertain. V was cut by 3 bases and J by 7 bases, with 22 bases left in between. This CDR3 is 16 amino acids long. The CDR3 reads CASSQAATRLLREQYF. The DNA for the CDR3 is TGCGCCAGCAGTCAGGCCGCCACCCGGCTACTCCGGGAGCAGTACTTC.

This clonotype was found a few times. A read error may produce the germline difference seen at one junction end. The chain carries TRBV20-1 and TRBJ2-3; 7 bases match TRBD2. Germline CDR1 DFQATT, CDR2 SNEGSKA (reference sequence). The CDR3 covers 15 residues. As DNA, the CDR3 is TGCAGTGCCAGAGACTTGCGGGAGCCCACAGATACGCAGTATTTT. Translating gives CSARDLREPTDTQYF.